The present entry profiles one TCR beta chain with its context. No antigen is known for it. The sample originates from a study of T cells after yellow fever vaccination. Regarding the study as a whole: A weaker secondary response peaked on day 5, the primary on day 15. Repertoires obtained by FACS sorting could include abundant clonotypes that entered as contaminants from the bulk population. Once the booster was given, most primary-vaccination clones reappeared, at approximately 97% for CD4 and around 90% for CD8.

CDR1 and CDR2 (germline): SNHLY, FYNNEI. Trimming took 6 bases from V and 8 from J, leaving 22 bases between them. The CDR3 is 16 amino acids. 5'RACE template switching added a universal primer site and UMIs to TCR cDNA. TCRdb independently ran MiXCR on the 5' RACE reads; one entry per CDR3 protein. The repertoire includes fewer than 350,000 distinct CDR3 sequences, 7.5% to 9% of them detected once, and 15% to 20% sits in the top ten. The origin of this receptor is a man aged 18 to 30 who received the YFV17D yellow fever vaccine. This sequence joins TRBV2 and TRBJ1-4, with a possible D match to TRBD1 (5 bases). The sequencing here drew on PBMCs, taken on the day of the first yellow fever vaccination. CDR3 DNA sequence: TGTGCCAGCAGCGCCGGTTCGAGGGGTCTTGTGGAAAAACTGTTTTTT. It yields the protein CASSAGSRGLVEKLFF.